This T cell receptor beta chain stems from a study of blood T cell repertoires in COVID-19. Study summary: COVID-19 samples collected from the United States, Italy and Spain covered acute and convalescent phases.

Per the original methods: Estimation of nucleated cell counts relied on the amplification of reference gene primers. Clones were sequenced by immunoSEQ multiplex PCR, and TCRdb holds only the in-frame ones, with some missing. V and J calls and clone size are given by that table; D and trimming were obtained from the DNA. This sample has more than 300,000 clones, with 88% found just once. The sample holds one count of this clone. The CDR3 totals 16 residues. The V gene's germline CDR1 is MNHEY and CDR2 SVGEGT. V trimming: 5 bases; J trimming: 0 bases; junction bases outside the gene matches: 7. Individuals drawn from about 26 US areas were roughly 18 to 100 years old.

Sequences were obtained from PBMCs or T cells enriched from blood (not recorded which). The source of this sequence is a woman aged 18-30 years who had recovered from COVID-19. V and J are TRBV6-2 or TRBV6-3 and TRBJ1-1; 9 bases agree with TRBD1. DNA for the CDR3: TGTGCCAGCAGTCGCGACAGGGGGGAGATGAACACTGAAGCTTTCTTT. This sequence encodes CASSRDRGEMNTEAFF.